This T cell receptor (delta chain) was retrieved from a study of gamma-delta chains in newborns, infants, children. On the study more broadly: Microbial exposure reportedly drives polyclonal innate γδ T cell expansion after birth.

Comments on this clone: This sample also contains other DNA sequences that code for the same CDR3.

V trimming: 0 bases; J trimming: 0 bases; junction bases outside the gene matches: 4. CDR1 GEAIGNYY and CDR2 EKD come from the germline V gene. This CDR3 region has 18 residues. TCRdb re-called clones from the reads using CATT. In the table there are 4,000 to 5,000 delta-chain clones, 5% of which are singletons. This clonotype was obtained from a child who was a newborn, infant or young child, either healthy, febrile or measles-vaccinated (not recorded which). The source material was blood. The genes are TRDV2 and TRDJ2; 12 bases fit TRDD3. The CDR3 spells CACDTVLGDTSLTAQLFF. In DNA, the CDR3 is TGTGCCTGTGACACCGTACTGGGGGATACTTCTTTGACAGCACAACTCTTCTTT.